Below, 6 T cell receptor beta chains from the same sample are listed, as sequenced in a study of T cells in Graves' hyperthyroidism and ophthalmopathy. RNA transcripts served as the template for amplifying TCR beta CDR3 regions. Primed by the HTBI set, a first-round RT-PCR was run on the TCR CDR3. MiXCR was run by TCRdb on the multiplex PCR reads, yielding one entry per CDR3 protein. The table lists approximately 600,000 distinct CDR3 sequences, less than 25% of them singletons. Sequencing was carried out using blood. The source is a man aged 25-40 years with Graves' ophthalmopathy.

This clonotype was recorded at least ten times. This chain connects TRBV30 to TRBJ1-5; D is possibly TRBD1 (5 bases). This CDR3 region has 13 residues. Germline V gene lookup returns CDR1 GTSNPN and CDR2 SVGIG (reference sequence). V dropped 2 bases and J dropped 5 bases, with 10 bases sitting between them. CDR3 sequence: CAWSTQDYQPQHF. CDR3 in DNA: TGTGCCTGGAGTACACAGGATTATCAGCCCCAGCATTTT.

A few counts support this clonotype. The CDR3 protein is CASKSPGADQETQYF. The CDR3 bases are TGTGCCAGCAAAAGCCCTGGGGCAGATCAAGAGACCCAGTACTTC. This rearrangement joins TRBV27 to TRBJ2-5, with a tentative D call TRBD1 (5 bases). The CDR3 sequence is 15 residues long. Germline CDR1 MNHEY, CDR2 SMNVEV (reference sequence). Trimming shortened V by 7 bases and J by 2 bases, and 17 bases separated the two germline ends.

This clonotype has at least ten counts. The V and J genes are TRBV30 and TRBJ1-2; D remains ambiguous. Per germline, CDR1 GTSNPN and CDR2 SVGIG (reference sequence). Trimming took 3 bases from V and 4 from J, leaving 9 bases between them. The CDR3 is made up of 12 amino acids. The CDR3 sequence: CAWRDPGYGYTF. For the CDR3, the DNA is TGTGCCTGGAGGGACCCCGGCTATGGCTACACCTTC.

The chain joins TRBV4-3 to TRBJ1-5; the match to TRBD1 covers 7 bases. The CDR3 sequence is 17 residues long. Germline V gene sequence: CDR1 LGHNA, CDR2 YSLEER. The V segment lost 0 bases and the J segment 1 base; nucleotides outside the gene matches: 6. The DNA for the CDR3 is TGCGCCAGCAGCCAAGAGTGGCAGGGGGTCAGCAATCAGCCCCAGCATTTT. Protein sequence: CASSQEWQGVSNQPQHF.

This clonotype has a count of ten or more. The chain couples TRBV3-1 to TRBJ1-1; D is perhaps TRBD1 (5 bases). Per germline, CDR1 LGHDT and CDR2 YNNKEL (reference sequence). The V end lost 2 bases, the J end lost 11 bases, and 18 bases lay between the germline ends. The CDR3 extends over 14 amino acids. The CDR3 sequence is CASSQRGIGLRAFF. CDR3 coding DNA: TGTGCCAGCAGCCAAAGGGGCATCGGGCTCAGGGCTTTCTTT.

This rearrangement joins TRBV5-1 to TRBJ2-3; D gene unclear. V was clipped by 0 bases and J by 4 bases, with 6 bases between them. Germline assignment: CDR1 SGHRS and CDR2 YFSETQ. This CDR3 has 13 amino acids. Here the CDR3 DNA reads TGCGCCAGCAGCTTGGTTCCCGCAGATACGCAGTATTTT. This encodes CASSLVPADTQYF.